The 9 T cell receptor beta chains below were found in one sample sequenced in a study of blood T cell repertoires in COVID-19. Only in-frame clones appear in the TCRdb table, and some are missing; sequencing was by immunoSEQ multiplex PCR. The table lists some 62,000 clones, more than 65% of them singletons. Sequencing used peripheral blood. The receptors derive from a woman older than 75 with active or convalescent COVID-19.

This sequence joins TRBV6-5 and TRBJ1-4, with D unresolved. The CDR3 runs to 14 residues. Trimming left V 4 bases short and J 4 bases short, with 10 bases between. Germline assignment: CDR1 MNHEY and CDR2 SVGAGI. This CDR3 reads CASSLEGNNEKLFF. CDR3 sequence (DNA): TGTGCCAGCAGTTTAGAGGGAAATAATGAAAAACTGTTTTTT.

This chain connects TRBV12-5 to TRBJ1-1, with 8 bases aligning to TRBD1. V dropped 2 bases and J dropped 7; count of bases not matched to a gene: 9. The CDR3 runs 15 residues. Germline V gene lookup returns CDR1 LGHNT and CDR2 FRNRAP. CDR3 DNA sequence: TGTGCTAGTGGTTTGCCTAAGGACAGGGCCGTTGAAGCTTTCTTT. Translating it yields CASGLPKDRAVEAFF.

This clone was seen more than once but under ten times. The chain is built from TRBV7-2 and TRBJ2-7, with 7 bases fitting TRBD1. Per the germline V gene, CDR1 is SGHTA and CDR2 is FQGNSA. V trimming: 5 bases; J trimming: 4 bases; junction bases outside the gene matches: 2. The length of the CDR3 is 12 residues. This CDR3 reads CASSRQGYEQYF. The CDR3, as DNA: TGTGCCAGCAGCCGACAGGGTTACGAGCAGTACTTC.

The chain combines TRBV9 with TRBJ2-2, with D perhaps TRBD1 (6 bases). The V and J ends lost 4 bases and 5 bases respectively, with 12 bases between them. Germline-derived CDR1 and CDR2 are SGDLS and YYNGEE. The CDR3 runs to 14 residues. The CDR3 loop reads CASSFYRATGELFF. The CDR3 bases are TGTGCCAGCAGCTTTTACAGGGCAACCGGGGAGCTGTTTTTT.

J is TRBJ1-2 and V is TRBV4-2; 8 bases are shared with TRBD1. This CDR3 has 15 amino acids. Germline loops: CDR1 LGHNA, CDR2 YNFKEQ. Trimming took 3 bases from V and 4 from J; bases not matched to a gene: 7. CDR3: CASSHHGQGGYGYTF. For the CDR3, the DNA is TGTGCCAGCAGCCACCATGGACAGGGAGGCTATGGCTACACCTTC.

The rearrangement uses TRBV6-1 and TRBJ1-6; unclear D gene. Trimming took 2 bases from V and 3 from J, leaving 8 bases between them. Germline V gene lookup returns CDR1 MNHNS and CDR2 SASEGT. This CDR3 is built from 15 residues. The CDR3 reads CASSESRVYNSPLHF. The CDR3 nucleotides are TGTGCCAGCAGTGAATCGAGGGTCTATAATTCACCCCTCCACTTT.

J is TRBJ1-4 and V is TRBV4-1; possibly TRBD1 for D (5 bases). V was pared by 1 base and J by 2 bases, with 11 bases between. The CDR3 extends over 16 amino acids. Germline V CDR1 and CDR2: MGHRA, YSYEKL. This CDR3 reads CASSQGHGATNEKLFF. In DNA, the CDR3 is TGCGCCAGCAGCCAAGGCCATGGGGCGACTAATGAAAAACTGTTTTTT.

The CDR3 nucleotides are TGTGCCAGCTCACCACGCCCGGGGAGTAACACTGAAGCTTTCTTT. Its protein is CASSPRPGSNTEAFF. This chain joins TRBV18 and TRBJ1-1; D is undetermined. This CDR3 comprises 15 residues. Deletions cut 1 base from V and 2 bases from J, with 11 bases between. Germline V gene data show CDR1 as KGHSH and CDR2 as LQKENI.

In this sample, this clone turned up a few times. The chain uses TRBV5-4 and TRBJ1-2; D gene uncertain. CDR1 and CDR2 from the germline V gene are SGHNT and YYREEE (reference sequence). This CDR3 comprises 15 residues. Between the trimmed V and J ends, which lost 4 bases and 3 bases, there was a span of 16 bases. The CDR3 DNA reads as TGTGCCAGCAGCCGAGACTTATCGCAAGACTATGGCTACACCTTC. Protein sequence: CASSRDLSQDYGYTF.